This T cell receptor beta chain was sequenced in a study of vaccination and CD4 T cells after COVID-19. Study overall: Post-vaccine specimens were obtained a median roughly 70 days after dose two (range 14 to 241). Overlapping spike peptides served as the stimulus for the cells. These peptides came from SARS-CoV-2 and from the common cold coronaviruses HCoV-NL63, HCoV-OC43 and HCoV-229E.

Treatment indicated: approximately nine-day PBMC culture with coronavirus spike peptide pools or control peptides (ViraFEST assay). Peptide pool stimulation in ViraFEST expanded antigen-specific T cells, whose TCRs were then sequenced. Broader study findings: In convalescent patients, a median approximately 90% of reactive clones appeared only post-vaccination.

This clonotype has just a few counts. Its target is not known. The assay that was used to sequence DNA from cultured CD4+ T cells was the Oncomine TCR Beta short-read assay. TCRdb re-called the PCR reads through MiXCR, storing one row per CDR3 protein. The table records 20,000 to 25,000 distinct CDR3 sequences, around 40% of them present only once. The CDR3 is 15 amino acids. The V and J ends lost 6 bases and 2 bases respectively, with 15 bases between them. The germline V gene has CDR1 SGHTA and CDR2 FQGTGA. The clonotype originates from a human donor who had recovered from COVID-19. This chain links TRBV7-3 with TRBJ2-3; no clear D gene. The material sequenced was CD4+ T cells from blood, cultured in vitro, taken before SARS-CoV-2 vaccination. The DNA for the CDR3 is TGTGCCAGCAGTAAAGGTGTAGGGTCCACAGATACGCAGTATTTT. Its translation: CASSKGVGSTDTQYF. The full variable domain, its missing parts supplied by reference TRBV7-3 and TRBJ2-3, is GAGVSQTPSNKVTEKGKYVELRCDPISGHTALYWYRQSLGQGPEFLIYFQGTGAADDSGLPNDRFFAVRPEGSVSTLKIQRTERGDSAVYLCASSKGVGSTDTQYFGPGTRLTVL.